This is a list of T cell receptor beta chains from one sample in a study of RUNX1 and TCR beta rearrangement in T-cell leukemia. TCRdb reprocessed the PCR reads with MiXCR, giving one entry per CDR3 protein. The sample carries some 150 distinct CDR3 sequences, 25% to 30% recorded once. The sequenced sample was blood. These receptors were collected from a female donor with T-cell acute lymphoblastic leukemia. CDR3s include the opening cysteine and the closing phenylalanine or tryptophan. Each record gives: J gene, D gene, clone size, V gene, CDR3 protein, CDR3 DNA. The D gene is left open where the match is weak. Rows may omit the clone size; those that give it use once, few, many or a size class.

TRBJ1-5 NA large TRBV3-1 CASSQDTAGNQPQHF TGTGCCAGCAGCCAAGATACGGCAGGCAATCAGCCCCAGCATTTT
TRBJ2-7 NA medium-sized TRBV6-5 CASRGENEQYF TGTGCCAGCAGGGGGGAGAACGAGCAGTACTTC
TRBJ2-7 NA large TRBV19 CASSGSHEGTYVTYEQYF TGTGCCAGTAGCGGCAGTCACGAGGGGACTTACGTAACCTACGAGCAGTACTTC
TRBJ2-7 NA large TRBV6-2/TRBV6-3 CASTSGSSYEQYF TGTGCCAGCACTTCCGGTAGCTCCTACGAGCAGTACTTC
TRBJ1-2 TRBD1 NA TRBV2 CTSSEEPIGTVRRYGYTF TGTACCAGCAGTGAGGAGCCTATAGGGACAGTACGGCGCTATGGCTACACCTTC
TRBJ1-5 NA NA TRBV19 CASSIVLPGTTNSNQPQHF TGTGCCAGTAGTATAGTCCTTCCCGGGACAACGAATAGCAATCAGCCCCAGCATTTT
TRBJ1-2 NA medium-sized TRBV5-1 CASSVRAGDGYTF TGCGCCAGCAGCGTGAGGGCAGGTGATGGCTACACCTTC
TRBJ1-2 TRBD1 hyperexpanded TRBV5-6 CASSFAGGDYGYTF TGTGCCAGCAGCTTCGCAGGGGGAGACTATGGCTACACCTTC
TRBJ1-2 NA NA TRBV10-3 CALSVVARFDGYTF TGTGCCCTCAGTGTTGTGGCCCGATTTGATGGCTACACCTTC
TRBJ2-5 TRBD2 hyperexpanded TRBV20-1 CSATGQRIIAGQETQYF TGCAGTGCTACTGGTCAGCGAATTATAGCGGGGCAAGAGACCCAGTACTTC
TRBJ1-1 NA hyperexpanded TRBV11-2 CASSLVMARAGRTEAFF TGTGCCAGCAGCTTAGTCATGGCCCGGGCGGGTCGCACTGAAGCTTTCTTT
TRBJ1-2 TRBD1 NA TRBV20-1 CSARYPSLNNDRDGDGYTF TGCAGTGCTAGATACCCCAGTTTAAACAATGACAGGGATGGTGATGGCTACACCTTC
TRBJ1-1 NA large TRBV30 CAWSVLGPNTEAFF TGTGCCTGGAGTGTATTGGGGCCGAACACTGAAGCTTTCTTT
TRBJ1-2 NA NA TRBV20-1 CSASQDPNIYGYTF TGCAGTGCTAGCCAGGATCCTAACATCTATGGCTACACCTTC
TRBJ2-1 TRBD1 large TRBV12-3/TRBV12-4 CASSYFGLLGTGKPYDNEQFF TGTGCCAGCAGTTACTTCGGTTTGCTGGGGACAGGCAAACCCTACGACAATGAGCAGTTCTTC
TRBJ1-1 TRBD1 hyperexpanded TRBV20-1 CSVGSETGALEAFF TGCAGTGTCGGTAGCGAGACAGGGGCCCTCGAAGCTTTCTTT
TRBJ1-2 TRBD1 large TRBV12-3/TRBV12-4 CASSLTGGSNYGYTF TGTGCCAGCAGTTTAACAGGGGGCTCGAACTATGGCTACACCTTC
TRBJ2-1 TRBD2 NA TRBV6-4 CASSASGRRDDEQFF TGTGCCAGCAGTGCTAGCGGGAGAAGGGACGATGAGCAGTTCTTC
TRBJ2-7 NA NA TRBV20-1 CSAKALAAESSYEQYF TGCAGTGCAAAAGCCCTGGCGGCGGAAAGCTCCTACGAGCAGTACTTC
TRBJ1-1 NA hyperexpanded TRBV5-6 CASRQDADTEAFF TGTGCCAGCCGCCAGGACGCGGACACTGAAGCTTTCTTT
TRBJ1-1 NA NA TRBV7-2 CASSFKDYTAAFF TGTGCCAGCAGCTTCAAGGACTACACTGCAGCTTTCTTT
TRBJ1-3 NA hyperexpanded TRBV11-2 CASSRSTGLGNTIYF TGTGCCAGCAGTCGATCCACAGGGCTTGGAAACACCATATATTTT
TRBJ1-2 NA NA TRBV27 CASSSGSGRYGYTF TGTGCCAGCAGTTCGGGTAGTGGGCGGTATGGCTACACCTTC
TRBJ1-4 TRBD1 NA TRBV20-1 CSAHRDSYEKLFF TGCAGTGCTCACCGGGACAGCTATGAAAAACTGTTTTTT
TRBJ2-7 NA NA TRBV19 CASSMTGIGEAQYF TGTGCCAGTAGTATGACCGGGATTGGGGAGGCGCAGTACTTC
TRBJ1-5 NA hyperexpanded TRBV12-3/TRBV12-4 CASSLGGGGQPQHF TGTGCCAGCAGTTTAGGGGGAGGTGGTCAGCCCCAGCATTTT